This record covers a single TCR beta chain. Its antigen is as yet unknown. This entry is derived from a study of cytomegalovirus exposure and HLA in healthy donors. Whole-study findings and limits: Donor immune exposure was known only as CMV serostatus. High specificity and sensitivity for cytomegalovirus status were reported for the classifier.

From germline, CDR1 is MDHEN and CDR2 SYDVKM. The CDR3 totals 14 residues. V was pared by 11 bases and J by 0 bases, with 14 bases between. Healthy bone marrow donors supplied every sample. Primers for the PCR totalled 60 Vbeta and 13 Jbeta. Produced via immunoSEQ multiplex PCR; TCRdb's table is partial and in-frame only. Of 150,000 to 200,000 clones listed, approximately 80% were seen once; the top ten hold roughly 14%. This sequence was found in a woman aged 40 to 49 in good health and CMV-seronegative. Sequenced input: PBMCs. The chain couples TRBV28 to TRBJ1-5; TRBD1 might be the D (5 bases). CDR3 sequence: CAGGDGGSNQPQHF. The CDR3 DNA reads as TGTGCCGGGGGGGACGGCGGTAGCAATCAGCCCCAGCATTTT.